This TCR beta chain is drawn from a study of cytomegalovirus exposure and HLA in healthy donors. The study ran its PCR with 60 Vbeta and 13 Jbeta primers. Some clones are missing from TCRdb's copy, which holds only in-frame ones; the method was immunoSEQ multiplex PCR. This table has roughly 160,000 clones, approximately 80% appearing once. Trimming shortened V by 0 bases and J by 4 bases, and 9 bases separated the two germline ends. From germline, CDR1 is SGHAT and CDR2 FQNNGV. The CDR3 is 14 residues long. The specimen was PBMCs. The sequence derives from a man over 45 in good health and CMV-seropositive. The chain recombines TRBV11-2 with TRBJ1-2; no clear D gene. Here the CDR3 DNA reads TGTGCCAGCAGCTTAGATCCGGGAACCTATGGCTACACCTTC. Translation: CASSLDPGTYGYTF.